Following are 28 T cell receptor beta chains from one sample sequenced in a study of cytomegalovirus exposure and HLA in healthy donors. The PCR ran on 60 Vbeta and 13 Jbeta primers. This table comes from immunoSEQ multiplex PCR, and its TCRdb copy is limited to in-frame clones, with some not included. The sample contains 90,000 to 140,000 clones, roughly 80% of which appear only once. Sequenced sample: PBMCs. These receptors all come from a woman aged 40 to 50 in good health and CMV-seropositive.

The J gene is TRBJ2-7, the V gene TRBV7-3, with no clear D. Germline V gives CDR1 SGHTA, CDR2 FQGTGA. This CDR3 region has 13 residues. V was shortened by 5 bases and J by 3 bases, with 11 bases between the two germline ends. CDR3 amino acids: CASSIGPGYEQYF. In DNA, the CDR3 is TGTGCCAGCAGCATTGGCCCAGGCTACGAGCAGTACTTC.

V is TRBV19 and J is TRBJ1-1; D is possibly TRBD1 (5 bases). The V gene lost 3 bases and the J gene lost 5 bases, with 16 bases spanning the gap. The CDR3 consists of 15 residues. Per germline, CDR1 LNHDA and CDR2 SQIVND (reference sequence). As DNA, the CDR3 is TGTGCCAGTAGTATTCGCAGGGCAGGGCGAACTGAAGCTTTCTTT. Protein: CASSIRRAGRTEAFF.

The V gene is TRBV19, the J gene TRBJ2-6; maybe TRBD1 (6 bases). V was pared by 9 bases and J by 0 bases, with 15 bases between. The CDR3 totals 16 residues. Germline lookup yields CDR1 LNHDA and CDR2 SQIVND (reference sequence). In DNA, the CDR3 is TGTGCCAGCTGGGGGACGGGACACTCTGGGGCCAACGTCCTGACTTTC. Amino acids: CASWGTGHSGANVLTF.

The CDR3 region has the DNA TGTGCCAGCAGGAACAGGCGAATGAACACTGAAGCTTTCTTT. Translating it yields CASRNRRMNTEAFF. The rearrangement joins TRBV2 to TRBJ1-1; D perhaps matches TRBD1 (5 bases). The CDR3 sequence is 14 residues long. With 6 bases removed from V and 0 bases from J, the gap between germline ends came to 11 bases. The germline V gene has CDR1 SNHLY and CDR2 FYNNEI.

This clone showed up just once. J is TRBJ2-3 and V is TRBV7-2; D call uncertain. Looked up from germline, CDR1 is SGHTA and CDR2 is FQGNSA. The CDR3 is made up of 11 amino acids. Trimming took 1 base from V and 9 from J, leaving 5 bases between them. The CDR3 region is CASSLVGTQYF. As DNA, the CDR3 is TGTGCCAGCAGCTTAGTCGGGACGCAGTATTTT.

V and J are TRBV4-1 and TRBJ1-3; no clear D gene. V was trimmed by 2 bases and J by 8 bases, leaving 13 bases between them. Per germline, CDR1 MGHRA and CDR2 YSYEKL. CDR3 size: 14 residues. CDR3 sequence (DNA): TGCGCCAGCAGCCAAAAACTCCCCCTCGACACCATATATTTT. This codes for CASSQKLPLDTIYF.

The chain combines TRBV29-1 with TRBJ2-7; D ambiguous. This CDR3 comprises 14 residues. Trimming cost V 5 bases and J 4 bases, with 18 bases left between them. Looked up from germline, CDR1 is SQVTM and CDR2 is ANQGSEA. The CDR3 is CSVYTYDGAYEQYF. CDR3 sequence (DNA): TGCAGCGTTTACACTTATGACGGAGCTTACGAGCAGTACTTC.

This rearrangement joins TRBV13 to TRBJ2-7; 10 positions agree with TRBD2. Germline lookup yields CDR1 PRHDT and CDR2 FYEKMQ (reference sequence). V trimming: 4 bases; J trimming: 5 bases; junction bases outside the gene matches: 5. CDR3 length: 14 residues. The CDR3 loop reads CASSSGLASDEQYF. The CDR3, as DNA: TGTGCCAGCAGCTCGGGACTAGCGAGCGACGAGCAGTACTTC.

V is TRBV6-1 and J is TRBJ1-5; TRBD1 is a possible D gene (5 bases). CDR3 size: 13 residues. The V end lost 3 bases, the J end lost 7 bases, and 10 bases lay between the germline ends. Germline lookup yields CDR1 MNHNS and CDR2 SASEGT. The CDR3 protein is CASSESKGQPQHF. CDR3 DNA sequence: TGTGCCAGCAGTGAGTCGAAGGGGCAGCCCCAGCATTTT.

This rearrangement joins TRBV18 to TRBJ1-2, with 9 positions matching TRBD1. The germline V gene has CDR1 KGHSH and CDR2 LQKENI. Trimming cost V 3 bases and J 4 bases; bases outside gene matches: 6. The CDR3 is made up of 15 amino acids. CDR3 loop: CASSPGQGRTYGYTF. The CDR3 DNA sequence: TGTGCCAGCTCACCGGGACAGGGCCGAACCTATGGCTACACCTTC. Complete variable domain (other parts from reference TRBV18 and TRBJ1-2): NAGVMQNPRHLVRRRGQEARLRCSPMKGHSHVYWYRQLPEEGLKFMVYLQKENIIDESGMPKERFSAEFPKEGPSILRIQQVVRGDSAAYFCASSPGQGRTYGYTFGSGTRLTVV.

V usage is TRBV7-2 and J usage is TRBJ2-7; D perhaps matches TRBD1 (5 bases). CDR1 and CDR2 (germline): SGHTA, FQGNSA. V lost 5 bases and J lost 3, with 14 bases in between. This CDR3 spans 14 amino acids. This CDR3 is CASSPRPGRYEQYF. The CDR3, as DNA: TGTGCCAGCAGCCCCCGGCCAGGGCGCTACGAGCAGTACTTC. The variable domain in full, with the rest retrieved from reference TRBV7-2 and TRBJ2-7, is GAGVSQSPSNKVTEKGKDVELRCDPISGHTALYWYRQSLGQGLEFLIYFQGNSAPDKSGLPSDRFSAERTGGSVSTLTIQRTQQEDSAVYLCASSPRPGRYEQYFGPGTRLTVT.

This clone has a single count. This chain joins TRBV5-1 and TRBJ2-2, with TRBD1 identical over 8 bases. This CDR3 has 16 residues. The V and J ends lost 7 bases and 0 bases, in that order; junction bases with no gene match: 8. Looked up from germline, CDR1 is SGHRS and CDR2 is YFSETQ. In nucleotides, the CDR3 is TGCGCCAGCCGACCATACAGGGGGTCGAACACCGGGGAGCTGTTTTTT. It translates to CASRPYRGSNTGELFF.

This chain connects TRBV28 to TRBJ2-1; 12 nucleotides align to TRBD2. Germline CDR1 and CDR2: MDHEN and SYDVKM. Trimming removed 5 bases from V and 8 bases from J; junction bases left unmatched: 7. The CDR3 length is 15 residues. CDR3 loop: CASSVLAGGLYEQFF. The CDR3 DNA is TGTGCCAGCAGTGTGCTAGCGGGGGGGCTCTATGAGCAGTTCTTC.

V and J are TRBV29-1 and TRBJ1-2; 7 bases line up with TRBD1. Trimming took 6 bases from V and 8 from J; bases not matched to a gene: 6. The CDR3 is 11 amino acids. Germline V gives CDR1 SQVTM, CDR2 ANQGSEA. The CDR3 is CSVHRGSGYTF. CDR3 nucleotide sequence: TGCAGCGTCCACAGGGGATCCGGCTACACCTTC.

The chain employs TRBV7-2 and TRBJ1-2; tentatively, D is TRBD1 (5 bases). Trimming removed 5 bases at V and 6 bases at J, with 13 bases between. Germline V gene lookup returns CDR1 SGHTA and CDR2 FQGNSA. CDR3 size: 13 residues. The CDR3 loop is CASSPSRGDGYTF. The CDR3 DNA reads TGTGCCAGCAGCCCATCCCGGGGGGATGGCTACACCTTC.

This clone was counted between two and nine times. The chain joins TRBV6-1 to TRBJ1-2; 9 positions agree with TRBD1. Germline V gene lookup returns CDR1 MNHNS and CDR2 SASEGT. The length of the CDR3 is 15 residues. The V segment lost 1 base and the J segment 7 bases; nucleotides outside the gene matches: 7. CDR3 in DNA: TGTGCCAGCAGTGAAGAGGGACAGGGTATAGCTGGCTACACCTTC. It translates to CASSEEGQGIAGYTF.

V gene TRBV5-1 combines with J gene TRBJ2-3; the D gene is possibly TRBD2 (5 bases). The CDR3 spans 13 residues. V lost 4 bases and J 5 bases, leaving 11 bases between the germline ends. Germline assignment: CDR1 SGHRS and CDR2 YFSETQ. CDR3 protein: CASSPGIGDTQYF. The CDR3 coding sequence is TGCGCCAGCAGCCCCGGGATCGGAGATACGCAGTATTTT.

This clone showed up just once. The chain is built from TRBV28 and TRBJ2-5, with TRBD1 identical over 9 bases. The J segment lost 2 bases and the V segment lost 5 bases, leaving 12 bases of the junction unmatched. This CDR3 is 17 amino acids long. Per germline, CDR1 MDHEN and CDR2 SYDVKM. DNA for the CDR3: TGTGCCAGCAGTAACCTCGTCGGGACAGGGCTTCAAGAGACCCAGTACTTC. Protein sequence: CASSNLVGTGLQETQYF. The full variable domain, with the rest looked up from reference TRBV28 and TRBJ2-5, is DVKVTQSSRYLVKRTGEKVFLECVQDMDHENMFWYRQDPGLGLRLIYFSYDVKMKEKGDIPEGYSVSREKKERFSLILESASTNQTSMYLCASSNLVGTGLQETQYFGPGTRLLVL.

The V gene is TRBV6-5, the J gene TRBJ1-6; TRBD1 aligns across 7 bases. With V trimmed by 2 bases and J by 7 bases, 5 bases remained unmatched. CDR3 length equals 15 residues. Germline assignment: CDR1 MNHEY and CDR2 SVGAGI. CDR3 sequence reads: CASSYTGQENSPLHF. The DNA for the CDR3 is TGTGCCAGCAGTTACACCGGACAGGAAAATTCACCCCTCCACTTT.

CDR3 DNA: TGTGCCAGCAGCACGGGACTAGCGGGGGTTAGCTCCTACAATGAGCAGTTCTTC. Its translation is CASSTGLAGVSSYNEQFF. V and J are TRBV5-4 and TRBJ2-1; the match to TRBD2 covers 14 bases. CDR1 and CDR2 from the germline V gene are SGHNT and YYREEE (reference sequence). The V segment lost 4 bases and the J segment 0 bases; nucleotides outside the gene matches: 6. There are 18 residues in the CDR3.

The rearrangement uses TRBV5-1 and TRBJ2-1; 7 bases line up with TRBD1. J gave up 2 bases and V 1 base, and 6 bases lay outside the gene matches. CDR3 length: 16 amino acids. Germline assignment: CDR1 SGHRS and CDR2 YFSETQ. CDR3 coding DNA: TGCGCCAGCAGCTTGACTGGGGACAGAACCTACAATGAGCAGTTCTTC. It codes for CASSLTGDRTYNEQFF. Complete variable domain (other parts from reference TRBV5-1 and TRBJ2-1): KAGVTQTPRYLIKTRGQQVTLSCSPISGHRSVSWYQQTPGQGLQFLFEYFSETQRNKGNFPGRFSGRQFSNSRSEMNVSTLELGDSALYLCASSLTGDRTYNEQFFGPGTRLTVL.

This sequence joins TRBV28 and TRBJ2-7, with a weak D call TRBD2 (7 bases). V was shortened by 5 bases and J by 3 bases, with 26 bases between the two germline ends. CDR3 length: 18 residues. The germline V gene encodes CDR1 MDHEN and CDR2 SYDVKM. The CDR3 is CASSPLRWSGGRIYEQYF. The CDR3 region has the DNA TGTGCCAGCAGTCCCCTTCGATGGTCGGGGGGCAGGATCTACGAGCAGTACTTC.

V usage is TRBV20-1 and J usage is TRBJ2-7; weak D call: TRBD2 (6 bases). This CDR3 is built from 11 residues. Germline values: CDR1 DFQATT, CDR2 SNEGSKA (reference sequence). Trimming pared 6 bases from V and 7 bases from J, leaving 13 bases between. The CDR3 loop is CSAVGGGEQYF. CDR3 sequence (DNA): TGCAGTGCGGTCGGGGGAGGTGAGCAGTACTTC.

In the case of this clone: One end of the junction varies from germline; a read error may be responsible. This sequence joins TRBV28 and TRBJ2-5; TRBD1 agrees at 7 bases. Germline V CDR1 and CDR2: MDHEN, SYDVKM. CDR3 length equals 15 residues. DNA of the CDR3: TGTGCCAGTAGTTTATTGGGGACAGACCAAGAGACCCAGTACTTC. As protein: CASSLLGTDQETQYF.

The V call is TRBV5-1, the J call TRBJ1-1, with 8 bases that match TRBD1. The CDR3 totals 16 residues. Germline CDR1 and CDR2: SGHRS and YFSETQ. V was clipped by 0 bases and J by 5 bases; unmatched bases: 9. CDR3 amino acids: CASSLVGGQGATEAFF. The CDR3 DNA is TGCGCCAGCAGCTTGGTAGGAGGTCAGGGGGCTACTGAAGCTTTCTTT.

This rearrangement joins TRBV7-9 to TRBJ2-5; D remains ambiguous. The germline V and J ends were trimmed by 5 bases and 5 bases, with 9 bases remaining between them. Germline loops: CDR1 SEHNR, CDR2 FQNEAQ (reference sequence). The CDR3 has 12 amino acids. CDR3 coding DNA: TGTGCCAGCAGCGCGACTTGGGAGACCCAGTACTTC. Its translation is CASSATWETQYF.

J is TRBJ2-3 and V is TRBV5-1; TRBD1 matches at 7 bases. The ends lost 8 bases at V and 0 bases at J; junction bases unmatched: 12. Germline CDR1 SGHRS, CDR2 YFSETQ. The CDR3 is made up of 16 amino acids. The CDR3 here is CASRRQGLSSTDTQYF. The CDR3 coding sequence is TGCGCCAGTCGGAGACAGGGTCTCTCTAGCACAGATACGCAGTATTTT.

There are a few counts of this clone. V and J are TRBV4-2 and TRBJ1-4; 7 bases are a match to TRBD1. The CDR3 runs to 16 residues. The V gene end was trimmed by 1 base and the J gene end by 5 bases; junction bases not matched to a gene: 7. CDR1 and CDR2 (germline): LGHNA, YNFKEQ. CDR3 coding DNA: TGTGCCAGCAGCCAAGCCCCGGACAGGTACAATGAAAAACTGTTTTTT. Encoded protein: CASSQAPDRYNEKLFF.